The sequence of this T cell receptor (beta chain) was determined in a study of cytomegalovirus exposure and HLA in healthy donors. Per the germline V gene, CDR1 is SQVTM and CDR2 is ANQGSEA. Trimming took 7 bases from V and 2 from J; bases not matched to a gene: 7. CDR3 length equals 14 residues. A remark on this clone: What it binds is unknown.

PCR primers comprised 60 Vbeta and 13 Jbeta primers. The assay was immunoSEQ multiplex PCR, and TCRdb's table has in-frame clones only and misses some. Found here are some 150,000 clones, about 9.1% of them singletons; the top ten hold 6% to 7.5%. General study results and limits: The study recorded 160 or so TCR beta chains that were cytomegalovirus-associated.

This clonotype was obtained from a woman in her forties in good health and CMV-seropositive. The chain uses TRBV29-1 and TRBJ1-2; TRBD1 aligns across 10 bases. The sequencing input was PBMCs. The CDR3 loop is CSANSGQGNYGYTF. CDR3 DNA: TGCAGCGCTAACTCGGGACAGGGGAACTATGGCTACACCTTC.